This TCR beta chain was captured by sequencing in a study of T cell repertoires in cytomegalovirus infection (dated by TCRdb to about 2019). Notes on the research overall: The HLA type of each donor mattered for the analysis, because public TCR beta signatures pointed to carriage of CMV infection along with the matching HLA type. Paper-wide results and their limitations: The ex vivo response was dominated by HLA-C-restricted CMV-specific TCR beta clonotypes, and the single most frequent clonotype in two of eight donors was supplied by these HLA-C-restricted clonotypes. In both this cohort and an independent 352-donor cohort, the cumulative frequency of public TCR beta family members distinguished carriers of CMV infection plus the relevant HLA type.

The run used an Illumina HiSeq 1500. Clones were called with MiXCR by TCRdb after fastp trimmed the public reads at Q25, and only in-frame beta chains were retained. Each CDR3 protein appears once, grouped with its most common genes and DNA. The table for this sample lists around 100,000 distinct CDR3 sequences; around 10% of them were counted only once. The ten largest clones take up around a third of the sample. Many counts were recorded for this clonotype. The specificity of this receptor is unknown. Base qualities are missing; no much larger clone stands one base away. The CDR3 runs 16 residues from the cysteine to the phenylalanine. Solely the CDR3 DNA is kept, with 48 bases framed from the first base. According to the germline V gene, CDR1 reads SGHVS and CDR2 reads FQNEAQ. Deletion took 0 bases off V and 1 base off J, with a span of 10 bases between the germline ends.

Sequencing was performed on PBMCs, sequenced either directly or after in vitro stimulation (not recorded which). The chain employs TRBV7-8 and TRBJ2-1, with the D gene too uncertain to name. The sequence came from a human donor in good health (CMV status not recorded). Some clones in this sample may be carry-over from other donors' samples. The CDR3 reads CASSLAGSSSYNEQFF. The nucleotides read TGTGCCAGCAGCTTAGCGGGCTCCTCATCCTACAATGAGCAGTTCTTC. With the portions outside the CDR3 filled from the reference TRBV7-8 and TRBJ2-1 genes, the complete variable region becomes GAGVSQSPRYKVAKRGQDVALRCDPISGHVSLFWYQQALGQGPEFLTYFQNEAQLDKSGLPSDRFFAERPEGSVSTLKIQRTQQEDSAVYLCASSLAGSSSYNEQFFGPGTRLTVL.